This T cell receptor beta chain was found in a study of beta chain features in type 1 diabetes. Expressed TCRB transcripts were sequenced because the isolated RNA had all been reverse transcribed beforehand. Clones were read by immunoSEQ multiplex PCR, and TCRdb kept only the in-frame ones, dropping some. Of a few hundred thousand clones detected, roughly 31% appear once; the ten largest clones hold 0.05% to 0.065%. The TCR comes from a man younger than 35 in good health. The sequenced sample consisted of naive CD4+ T cells from blood.

CDR3: CASSLTGRNQPQHF. Written as DNA, the CDR3 is TGTGCCAGCAGCCTCACAGGGCGCAATCAGCCCCAGCATTTT. The chain couples TRBV28 to TRBJ1-5, with TRBD1 as a possible D gene (6 bases). CDR1 is MDHEN and CDR2 is SYDVKM in the germline V gene. The CDR3 covers 14 residues. V was shortened by 6 bases and J by 2 bases, with 11 bases between the two germline ends.